This passage covers 26 T cell receptor beta chains from one sample sequenced in a study of Graves' ophthalmopathy and Graves' hyperthyroidism. Researchers took RNA transcripts and amplified TCR beta CDR3 regions from them. HTBI primers primed a first-round RT-PCR, and a second-round multiplex PCR followed. A single record per CDR3 protein comes from TCRdb applying MiXCR to the multiplex PCR reads. The sample records about 370,000 distinct CDR3 sequences, about 18% being singletons. The sample consisted of peripheral blood. The receptors derive from an adult woman with stable Graves' hyperthyroidism.

At least ten counts were recorded for this clonotype. The rearrangement uses TRBV7-8 and TRBJ1-5; D not certain. Germline values: CDR1 SGHVS, CDR2 FQNEAQ. V lost 2 bases and J 1 base, leaving 12 bases between the germline ends. CDR3 length equals 16 residues. CDR3 nucleotide sequence: TGTGCCAGCAGCTTACAACGGTCTTTAAGCAATCAGCCCCAGCATTTT. Its translation is CASSLQRSLSNQPQHF.

There are a few counts of this clonotype. In this CDR3 the conserved last residue, phenylalanine or tryptophan, is missing, so a read error is likely. The chain has TRBV4-1 and TRBJ1-6; 8 bases agree with TRBD1. The CDR3 runs to 15 residues. Losses at the gene ends were 0 bases for V and 9 bases for J; bases not matched to a gene: 4. The germline V gene encodes CDR1 MGHRA and CDR2 YSYEKL. The CDR3 nucleotides read TGCGCCAGCAGCCAAGATGACAGGGGTGGTTCACCCCTCCACCTT. It yields the protein CASSQDDRGGSPLHL.

The rearrangement uses TRBV11-3 and TRBJ2-7; TRBD2 aligns across 11 bases. This CDR3 comprises 15 residues. V lost 3 bases to trimming and J lost 6 bases; unmatched junction nucleotides: 7. Germline V CDR1 and CDR2: SGHNT, YENEEA. The CDR3 DNA is TGTGCCAGCAGCTTTCCCCTAGCGGGAGGTGGCGAGCAGTACTTC. This translates into CASSFPLAGGGEQYF.

This clonotype was recorded at least ten times. V and J are TRBV29-1 and TRBJ2-7, with 9 bases identical to TRBD2. Trimming removed 6 bases from V and 3 bases from J; junction bases left unmatched: 3. The CDR3 has 12 residues. Germline V gene data show CDR1 as SQVTM and CDR2 as ANQGSEA. In DNA, the CDR3 is TGCAGCGTGGGCGGGAGGGACTACGAGCAGTACTTC. It encodes CSVGGRDYEQYF.

This clonotype came up many times. CDR3 coding DNA: TGTGCCAGCACCCCCCGTTTGGGGACAGGGTTTACCGGGGAGCTGTTTTTT. Translated: CASTPRLGTGFTGELFF. The chain links TRBV12-3 or TRBV12-4 to TRBJ2-2; TRBD1 matches 9 bases. CDR3 length: 17 amino acids. Trimming at V came to 7 bases and at J to 5 bases, leaving 14 bases not matched to a gene.

This clonotype was counted ten times or more. The chain employs TRBV4-3 and TRBJ2-7, with TRBD2 matching over 12 bases. The CDR3 covers 15 residues. The V gene's germline CDR1 is LGHNA and CDR2 YSLEER. Trimming took 1 base from V and 3 from J; bases not matched to a gene: 1. CDR3 in amino acids: CASSQGTSGIYEQYF. CDR3 DNA sequence: TGCGCCAGCAGCCAAGGGACTAGCGGGATCTACGAGCAGTACTTC.

This clonotype was found many times. V gene TRBV19 combines with J gene TRBJ1-5; no clear D gene. Per germline, CDR1 LNHDA and CDR2 SQIVND (reference sequence). The CDR3 extends over 13 amino acids. V was shortened by 4 bases and J by 6 bases, with 10 bases between the two germline ends. The CDR3 here is CASSTQVAQPQHF. The CDR3 DNA reads TGTGCCAGTAGTACTCAGGTCGCTCAGCCCCAGCATTTT. Filled out from reference TRBV19 and TRBJ1-5, the complete variable domain reads DGGITQSPKYLFRKEGQNVTLSCEQNLNHDAMYWYRQDPGQGLRLIYYSQIVNDFQKGDIAEGYSVSREKKESFPLTVTSAQKNPTAFYLCASSTQVAQPQHFGDGTRLSIL.

The genes are TRBV14 and TRBJ1-3; no clear D gene. There are 15 residues in the CDR3. The ends were cut back, 5 bases at V and 0 bases at J, with 11 bases in the middle. Germline assignment: CDR1 SGHDN and CDR2 FVKESK. CDR3 bases: TGTGCCAGCAGCAAATTCCTAAGCTCTGGAAACACCATATATTTT. Amino acid sequence: CASSKFLSSGNTIYF.

This clonotype was seen a single time. The rearrangement uses TRBV7-2 and TRBJ2-5, with 10 bases aligning to TRBD2. The ends lost 8 bases at V and 6 bases at J; junction bases unmatched: 6. The CDR3 has 13 residues. The germline V gene encodes CDR1 SGHTA and CDR2 FQGNSA. Here the CDR3 reads CASLKAGGQTQYF. In nucleotides, the CDR3 is TGTGCCAGCCTCAAAGCGGGGGGGCAGACCCAGTACTTC.

Points on this clonotype: Being one base from a much bigger clone, this may be a read error. V and J are TRBV9 and TRBJ1-1; weak D call: TRBD1 (5 bases). V was shortened by 0 bases and J by 5 bases, with 14 bases between the two germline ends. Germline CDR1 SGDLS, CDR2 YYNGEE. The CDR3 covers 15 residues. The CDR3: CASSVDKRGGTEAFF. CDR3 nucleotides: TGTGCCAGCAGCGTAGATAAGAGGGGAGGGACTGAAGCTTTCTTT.

This clonotype was counted ten times or more. This rearrangement joins TRBV6-1 to TRBJ1-1; 8 bases are shared with TRBD1. The germline CDR1 and CDR2 sequences are MNHNS and SASEGT. After removal of 6 bases from V and 2 bases from J, the junction contained 8 bases not matched to a gene. This CDR3 has 15 amino acids. Written as DNA, the CDR3 is TGTGCCAGCAGGGAGACAGGGGCGTCTAACACTGAAGCTTTCTTT. Translation: CASRETGASNTEAFF.

Many counts were recorded for this clonotype. The chain recombines TRBV6-1 with TRBJ2-7; D may be TRBD1 (8 bases). Germline loops: CDR1 MNHNS, CDR2 SASEGT. This CDR3 contains 11 residues. Trimming shortened V by 5 bases and J by 13 bases, and 15 bases separated the two germline ends. The CDR3 protein is CASSSGTGCYF. CDR3 nucleotide sequence: TGTGCCAGCAGTAGCGGGACAGGATGTTACTTC.

V gene TRBV6-2 or TRBV6-3 combines with J gene TRBJ2-7; TRBD1 or TRBD2 may be the D gene (5 bases each). Germline V gene sequence: CDR1 MNHEY, CDR2 SVGEGT. V was clipped by 4 bases and J by 3 bases, with 19 bases between them. The CDR3 contains 16 residues. The CDR3 coding sequence is TGTGCCAGCAGTTTGGGGGAGTGGCGGCGGTTCTACGAGCAGTACTTC. This codes for CASSLGEWRRFYEQYF.

This clonotype has ten or more counts. This chain connects TRBV6-1 to TRBJ1-2, with 7 bases aligning to TRBD1. Germline V lookup: CDR1 MNHNS, CDR2 SASEGT. V lost 6 bases, J lost 8 bases, and 6 bases stayed unmatched. This CDR3 has 12 residues. This CDR3 reads CASREGAGGYTF. CDR3 coding DNA: TGTGCCAGCAGGGAGGGGGCTGGCGGCTACACCTTC.

This clonotype was seen at least ten times. The rearrangement joins TRBV4-1 to TRBJ2-7; 11 bases agree with TRBD2. Losses at the gene ends were 1 base for V and 3 bases for J; bases not matched to a gene: 2. The germline V gene has CDR1 MGHRA and CDR2 YSYEKL. This CDR3 comprises 15 residues. CDR3 coding DNA: TGCGCCAGCAGCCAAGCTAGCGGGAGGTTCTACGAGCAGTACTTC. Residues: CASSQASGRFYEQYF.

There are many counts of this clonotype. The chain carries TRBV2 and TRBJ1-1; D not certain. The CDR3 has 13 residues. Trimming cost V 4 bases and J 1 base, with 7 bases left between them. Germline lookup yields CDR1 SNHLY and CDR2 FYNNEI. This CDR3 reads CASSGEGNTEAFF. The CDR3 nucleotides read TGTGCCAGCAGTGGTGAGGGGAACACTGAAGCTTTCTTT.

The chain uses TRBV20-1 and TRBJ2-1; TRBD2 might be the D (6 bases). The CDR3 consists of 12 residues. Germline V gives CDR1 DFQATT, CDR2 SNEGSKA (reference sequence). V lost 4 bases, J lost 8 bases, and 12 bases lay in between. CDR3 coding DNA: TGCAGTGCTACCCCCCGGGACTATGAGCAGTTCTTC. It yields the protein CSATPRDYEQFF.

This clonotype was observed at least ten times. The genes are TRBV10-3 and TRBJ2-7, with TRBD2 matching over 12 bases. In germline, CDR1 is ENHRY, CDR2 SYGVKD. The CDR3 is 15 residues long. J gave up 7 bases and V 0 bases, and 4 bases lay outside the gene matches. For the CDR3, the DNA is TGTGCCATCAGTGAGTCGACTAGCGGGGGTGAAGAGCAGTACTTC. Translation gives CAISESTSGGEEQYF.

The V gene is TRBV6-1, the J gene TRBJ1-3; possible D gene TRBD1, 6 bases. Per germline, CDR1 MNHNS and CDR2 SASEGT. V lost 7 bases to trimming and J lost 0 bases, with 10 bases between them. This CDR3 contains 14 residues. In DNA, the CDR3 is TGTGCCAGCACCCAGACAGGCTCTGGAAACACCATATATTTT. Its translation is CASTQTGSGNTIYF.

There are a few counts of this clonotype. The rearrangement links TRBV12-3 or TRBV12-4 to TRBJ2-3; TRBD2 agrees at 12 bases. The CDR3 consists of 16 residues. With V trimmed by 1 base and J by 1 base, 0 bases remained unmatched. The chain's CDR3 is CASSLGLAGGTDTQYF. CDR3 nucleotide sequence: TGTGCCAGCAGTTTAGGACTAGCGGGAGGCACAGATACGCAGTATTTT.

The table lists this clonotype with a few counts. The chain has TRBV5-1 and TRBJ2-2; 7 positions match TRBD2. CDR1 SGHRS and CDR2 YFSETQ come from the germline V gene. The CDR3 runs to 16 residues. V was clipped by 7 bases and J by 0 bases; unmatched bases: 9. The CDR3 DNA reads TGCGCCAGCTCGGTAGCGGGTTACGCGAACACCGGGGAGCTGTTTTTT. It codes for CASSVAGYANTGELFF.

In this sample, this clonotype turned up many times. This chain connects TRBV28 to TRBJ1-1; 7 bases are a match to TRBD1. Germline CDR1 reads MDHEN; CDR2 reads SYDVKM. Germline trimming cut 2 bases from V and 3 bases from J; bases unmatched to any gene: 9. This CDR3 contains 16 residues. The CDR3 loop reads CASSLSATGDHTEAFF. DNA of the CDR3: TGTGCCAGCAGTTTAAGCGCCACAGGGGACCACACTGAAGCTTTCTTT.

Only a few counts were recorded for this clonotype. The rearrangement links TRBV10-3 to TRBJ2-7, with TRBD1 matching over 7 bases. Unmatched junction bases numbered 2, after V lost 3 bases and J lost 9 bases. The CDR3 is made up of 11 amino acids. Per germline, CDR1 ENHRY and CDR2 SYGVKD. CDR3 in DNA: TGTGCCATCAGTGACCCAGGGGGGCAGTACTTC. Its translation: CAISDPGGQYF.

The rearrangement joins TRBV19 to TRBJ2-7; TRBD2 is a possible D gene (5 bases). From germline, CDR1 is LNHDA and CDR2 SQIVND (reference sequence). The CDR3 spans 14 residues. V lost 0 bases, J lost 6 bases, and 12 bases lay in between. The CDR3 protein is CASSIDLGSAEQYF. The CDR3 coding sequence is TGTGCCAGTAGTATAGATCTGGGGAGCGCCGAGCAGTACTTC.

This clonotype appeared many times. The rearrangement links TRBV28 to TRBJ1-2; 11 bases map to TRBD1. CDR3 length: 19 residues. Germline V gene data show CDR1 as MDHEN and CDR2 as SYDVKM. Trimming took 6 bases from V and 4 from J; bases not matched to a gene: 19. The chain's CDR3 is CASRILSPGQGEIIYGYTF. The CDR3 nucleotides read TGTGCCAGCAGAATTCTATCCCCGGGACAGGGGGAGATAATCTATGGCTACACCTTC.

The chain links TRBV11-2 to TRBJ2-7; 8 nucleotides match TRBD2. The germline gives CDR1 SGHAT, CDR2 FQNNGV. After removal of 1 base from V and 2 bases from J, the junction contained 10 bases not matched to a gene. This CDR3 comprises 17 residues. For the CDR3, the DNA is TGTGCCAGCAGCTTAGTGTTGCTGGCGGGAGGAGCCTACGAGCAGTACTTC. This translates into CASSLVLLAGGAYEQYF.